Below, 8 T cell receptor beta chains from the same sample are listed, as sequenced in a study of blood T cells in healthy people across ages. Together with a sample-barcoded 5' primer, a J-beta primer mix was included in a second PCR lasting roughly 6 to 12 cycles. TCRdb used MiXCR to reprocess the 5' RACE reads, holding one entry per CDR3 protein. Of 550,000 to 600,000 distinct CDR3 sequences detected, 25% to 30% appear once; the ten largest clones hold less than 20%. Sequenced sample: blood. The receptors here all came from a woman in her seventies in good health.

The V gene is TRBV4-3, the J gene TRBJ1-1; TRBD1 aligns across 8 bases. Germline V gene data show CDR1 as LGHNA and CDR2 as YSLEER. The CDR3 contains 15 residues. V lost 3 bases to trimming and J lost 5 bases; unmatched junction nucleotides: 8. Written as DNA, the CDR3 is TGCGCCAGCAGCCACGCTGGACAGGGTAGGACTGAAGCTTTCTTT. This gives the protein CASSHAGQGRTEAFF.

This clonotype was counted between two and nine times. This rearrangement joins TRBV18 to TRBJ1-1, with a weak D call TRBD1 (6 bases). V was clipped by 2 bases and J by 11 bases, with 9 bases between them. Germline loops: CDR1 KGHSH, CDR2 LQKENI. The CDR3 consists of 11 residues. DNA of the CDR3: TGTGCCAGCTCACCATATCAGGGGGCTTTCTTT. Translation: CASSPYQGAFF.

This chain uses TRBV7-3 with TRBJ2-2; TRBD2 matches 8 bases. V was pared by 2 bases and J by 4 bases, with 6 bases of the junction left unmatched. This CDR3 spans 16 amino acids. Germline loops: CDR1 SGHTA, CDR2 FQGTGA. The CDR3 DNA sequence: TGTGCCAGCAGCTTAGGAAGCGGGGGCTCCACCGGGGAGCTGTTTTTT. This codes for CASSLGSGGSTGELFF.

The J gene is TRBJ2-7, the V gene TRBV5-1; 11 bases are a match to TRBD1. V was clipped by 5 bases and J by 3 bases; unmatched bases: 10. CDR1 and CDR2 (germline): SGHRS, YFSETQ. The CDR3 sequence is 16 residues long. The CDR3 is CASRRGPGQGDYEQYF. DNA of the CDR3: TGCGCCAGCAGGAGGGGTCCGGGACAGGGGGACTACGAGCAGTACTTC.

The V call is TRBV5-1, the J call TRBJ1-6; D is ambiguous. Trimming stripped 10 bases from V and 6 bases from J, with 14 bases between. The CDR3 has 13 amino acids. The germline V gene encodes CDR1 SGHRS and CDR2 YFSETQ. The CDR3 sequence: CARGRSLNSPLHF. For the CDR3, the DNA is TGCGCCCGCGGACGGTCACTTAATTCACCCCTCCACTTT. Looking up the rest from reference TRBV5-1 and TRBJ1-6 gives the full variable domain: KAGVTQTPRYLIKTRGQQVTLSCSPISGHRSVSWYQQTPGQGLQFLFEYFSETQRNKGNFPGRFSGRQFSNSRSEMNVSTLELGDSALYLCARGRSLNSPLHFGNGTRLTVT.

This sequence joins TRBV5-8 and TRBJ1-5; no clear D gene. Germline CDR1 SGHTS, CDR2 YDEGEE. Trimming shortened V by 4 bases and J by 4 bases, and 12 bases separated the two germline ends. The CDR3 extends over 14 amino acids. CDR3 in DNA: TGTGCCAGCAGCCCCGCACTGAGGAATCAGCCCCAGCATTTT. Translation: CASSPALRNQPQHF. The variable domain in full, with the rest retrieved from reference TRBV5-8 and TRBJ1-5, is EAGVTQSPTHLIKTRGQQATLRCSPISGHTSVYWYQQALGLGLQFLLWYDEGEERNRGNFPPRFSGRQFPNYSSELNVNALELEDSALYLCASSPALRNQPQHFGDGTRLSIL.

This clonotype was observed a few times. The chain carries TRBV12-3 or TRBV12-4 and TRBJ2-5; weak D call: TRBD1 (7 bases). The closer fit of TRBJ2-1 to the DNA end suggests the J call may be wrong. The CDR3 runs to 14 residues. The CDR3 DNA reads TGTGCCAGCAGTTTAAGTCAGGGGGGCCTTGTCCAGTTCTTC. Its protein product is CASSLSQGGLVQFF.

This clonotype was observed a handful of times. This sequence joins TRBV12-3 or TRBV12-4 and TRBJ2-3, with 7 nucleotides matching TRBD2. V lost 6 bases and J lost 5; bases outside the gene matches: 8. CDR3 length: 14 amino acids. CDR3 protein: CASSYWTRGDTQYF. The CDR3, as DNA: TGTGCCAGCAGCTACTGGACTAGAGGAGATACGCAGTATTTT.